Detailed here is one T cell receptor beta chain. There is no known antigen for this receptor. Per-nucleotide qualities are absent, and no much larger clonotype sits a single base away. This record belongs to a study of PD-1 blockade in classical Hodgkin lymphoma (dated by TCRdb to about 2020). Regarding the complete study: Nivolumab dosing was 3 mg/kg intravenously every 2 weeks, continuing until either disease progression or unacceptable toxicity. The study used CyTOF and TCR beta sequencing to define a peripheral blood immune signature of response to PD-1 blockade in classical Hodgkin lymphoma. The paper's findings and limits, for the study overall: A significant rise by C4D1 was seen in CD4+ but not CD8+ TCR diversity (p=0.0027 vs p=0.16), with the rise being most apparent in complete responders (p=0.02). Only a single clinical trial cohort was studied, and what caused the repertoire differences, possibly disease activity or prior therapy, remained undefined. Among trial patients, those achieving complete response had baseline diversity similar to that of newly diagnosed patients, while diversity was significantly lower in partial responders and progressors. Patients starting nivolumab less than 1 year after ASCT had lower diversity and were excluded from later analyses to avoid confounding by immune reconstitution. Newly diagnosed patients were reported to have lower baseline TCR diversity than healthy donors, and relapsed/refractory patients were reported to have lower baseline TCR diversity still.

Genomic DNA was extracted with the Qiagen DNeasy kit from unsorted PBMCs and from negatively selected CD4+ and CD8+ fractions. TCR beta CDR3 regions were amplified by immunoSEQ multiplex PCR using primers annealing to V and J segments. A synthetic immune receptor repertoire was used to minimize amplification bias, and any residual bias was removed computationally once sequencing was done. From the authors' description of their analysis: Custom Python scripts were used to quantify repertoire diversity as the Shannon entropy index. Unsorted, CD4+ and CD8+ repertoires were analyzed separately, except in combined analyses where CD4+ and CD8+ sequences were merged in silico. A clone counted as expanded when the clone's frequency after treatment rose at least 2-fold relative to C1D1, and clones undetected at baseline were given a pseudocount of 0.5. Singleton clones were defined as clones with 0 or 1 copy at C1D1, and non-singleton clones were defined as clones with 2 or more copies. Clones expanded in unsorted samples were assigned a CD4+, CD8+ or unknown annotation through matching of protein sequences in sorted samples from the same patient. Wilcoxon tests on paired samples were used to test diversity changes from C1D1 to C4D1. Held by TCRdb, this immuneACCESS table contains in-frame sequences only and omits some clones. Under half of the omission traces to an unresolved V gene where checked; the cause of the rest is unknown. Clone size and V and J calls were adopted from that table, with D and trimming inferred from the DNA. In all, the sample holds about 28,000 clones, and approximately 80% of those were seen once. The ten largest clones take up roughly 0.57% of the sample.

The CDR3 spans 15 residues, from the cysteine through the phenylalanine. Left in the record is the CDR3 DNA by itself, 45 bases read in frame from the first base. CDR1 SGHNT and CDR2 YYREEE were looked up in the germline V gene (reference sequence). Trimming takes 0 bases off V and 5 bases off J; junction bases not matched to a gene: 7. The label giving this sample's time point can be read as: cycle 4 day 1 (C4D1), after 5 to 7 weeks of nivolumab. Every trial patient had relapsed after autologous stem cell transplantation, and cohorts A, B and C differed in prior brentuximab vedotin exposure. Magnetic negative selection with a Miltenyi CD4+ T cell isolation kit was used to purify CD4+ T cells from thawed PBMCs. The trial cohort included more than 55 patients with relapsed/refractory classical Hodgkin lymphoma, and each patient had a best overall response of complete response, partial response or progressive disease. Single-agent nivolumab was administered to trial patients in the multi-cohort phase II CheckMate 205 trial. An independent review committee assessed best overall response by applying the 2007 International Working Group response criteria. Trial PBMCs were collected immediately before nivolumab initiation (C1D1) and during therapy at cycle 2 day 1 and cycle 4 day 1. Peripheral blood was collected in 8 mL Vacutainer Cell Preparation Tubes, from which PBMCs were isolated by centrifugation and then cryopreserved. Purified CD4+ and CD8+ fractions were prepared only for cases where an additional PBMC sample was available. Magnetically labelled cells were depleted on LS columns in a quadroMACS separator, and the flow-through was collected as the purified fraction.

This receptor was obtained from a human donor with classical Hodgkin lymphoma. The rearranged chain carries TRBV5-4 and TRBJ1-1, and TRBD1 matches 7 of the central bases. Sequencing used CD4+ T cells from blood, obtained before the fourth cycle of nivolumab. The encoded CDR3 is CASSLGGGSRTEAFF. The DNA is TGTGCCAGCAGCTTGGGAGGGGGCTCTCGGACTGAAGCTTTCTTT.